This T cell receptor beta chain was sequenced in a study of CD8 T cells in Susac syndrome. From germline, CDR1 is SGHRS and CDR2 YFSETQ. V lost 0 bases and J lost 5, with 11 bases in between. The CDR3 extends over 14 amino acids. CD8+ and CD4+ T cells were negatively isolated; TEMRA cells were FACS-enriched. RNA totalling 0.5 to 1 ug underwent reverse transcription with random hexamers. TCRdb re-analysed the immunoSEQ multiplex PCR reads in MiXCR, keeping a single row per CDR3 protein. The sample has tens of thousands of distinct CDR3 sequences; 94% are singletons. The source of this sequence is a human donor with Susac syndrome. Material for sequencing was CD8+ T cells from PBMCs. The J gene is TRBJ1-1, the V gene TRBV5-1; tentatively, D is TRBD1 (5 bases). The CDR3 region has the DNA TGCGCCAGCAGCTTGGTCTCCAGGGAAACTGAAGCTTTCTTT. Its protein is CASSLVSRETEAFF.